The rows below give T cell receptor beta chains drawn from one sample of a study of blood T cell repertoires in COVID-19. Assay: immunoSEQ multiplex PCR; the TCRdb copy retains only in-frame clones and omits some. Here the sample spans about 180,000 clones, approximately 89% being singletons. The specimen sequenced was peripheral blood. Every receptor here comes from a woman aged 25-40 years with acute or convalescent COVID-19. Each CDR3 is given with its conserved first and last residue. The D gene is left open where the match is weak. Only part of the rows carry a size: once, few, many, or a class if the clone is expanded.

J gene: TRBJ2-1
clone size: -
D gene: TRBD1
V gene: TRBV24-1
CDR3 protein: CATSAWRQGEQFF
CDR3 DNA: TGTGCCACCAGTGCGTGGCGACAGGGGGAGCAGTTCTTC

J gene: TRBJ2-2
clone size: -
D gene: TRBD1
V gene: TRBV9
CDR3 protein: CAPDFTGGFDTGELFF
CDR3 DNA: TGTGCCCCCGATTTTACAGGGGGCTTCGACACCGGGGAGCTGTTTTTT

J gene: TRBJ2-3
clone size: -
D gene: TRBD2
V gene: TRBV20-1
CDR3 protein: CSASRLAGGITDTQYF
CDR3 DNA: TGCAGTGCTAGTCGGCTAGCGGGAGGGATCACAGATACGCAGTATTTT

J gene: TRBJ2-1
clone size: -
D gene: TRBD2
V gene: TRBV3-1/TRBV3-2
CDR3 protein: CASSQAGGVGSYNEQFF
CDR3 DNA: TGTGCCAGCAGCCAAGCGGGAGGGGTGGGTTCCTACAATGAGCAGTTCTTC

J gene: TRBJ1-3
clone size: -
D gene: -
V gene: TRBV30
CDR3 protein: CAWSRDGARSGNTIYF
CDR3 DNA: TGTGCCTGGAGTCGCGATGGGGCCCGGTCGGGAAACACCATATATTTT

J gene: TRBJ2-7
clone size: few
D gene: TRBD1
V gene: TRBV18
CDR3 protein: CASSPGTGAYEQYF
CDR3 DNA: TGTGCCAGCTCACCCGGGACAGGGGCGTACGAGCAGTACTTC

J gene: TRBJ1-1
clone size: -
D gene: TRBD1
V gene: TRBV7-2
CDR3 protein: CASSPQGSDTEAFF
CDR3 DNA: TGTGCCAGCAGCCCACAGGGGTCGGACACTGAAGCTTTCTTT

J gene: TRBJ1-6
clone size: -
D gene: TRBD1
V gene: TRBV6-5
CDR3 protein: CASDGTAKNSPLHF
CDR3 DNA: TGTGCCAGCGACGGGACAGCAAAGAATTCACCCCTCCACTTT

J gene: TRBJ2-3
clone size: -
D gene: TRBD2
V gene: TRBV27
CDR3 protein: CASKASGKTDTQYF
CDR3 DNA: TGTGCCAGCAAGGCTAGCGGGAAGACAGATACGCAGTATTTT

J gene: TRBJ2-7
clone size: -
D gene: -
V gene: TRBV5-8
CDR3 protein: CASSLMSGANEQYF
CDR3 DNA: TGTGCCAGCAGCTTAATGAGCGGAGCGAACGAGCAGTACTTC

J gene: TRBJ2-3
clone size: -
D gene: -
V gene: TRBV5-6
CDR3 protein: CASSSLRDTQYF
CDR3 DNA: TGTGCCAGCAGCTCCCTGAGGGATACGCAGTATTTT

J gene: TRBJ1-4
clone size: -
D gene: -
V gene: TRBV11-3
CDR3 protein: CASSPTRNEKLFF
CDR3 DNA: TGTGCCAGCAGCCCCACCAGAAATGAAAAACTGTTTTTT

J gene: TRBJ1-5
clone size: -
D gene: -
V gene: TRBV4-2
CDR3 protein: CASSQETEGNQPQHF
CDR3 DNA: TGTGCCAGCAGCCAAGAGACTGAAGGCAATCAGCCCCAGCATTTT

J gene: TRBJ2-3
clone size: -
D gene: TRBD2
V gene: TRBV30
CDR3 protein: CAWRGTSGRLGEDTQYF
CDR3 DNA: TGTGCCTGGAGAGGGACTAGCGGGAGATTGGGAGAAGATACGCAGTATTTT

J gene: TRBJ1-3
clone size: few
D gene: TRBD1
V gene: TRBV7-2
CDR3 protein: CASSLDRGPGNTIYF
CDR3 DNA: TGTGCCAGCAGCCTAGACAGGGGGCCTGGAAACACCATATATTTT

J gene: TRBJ2-1
clone size: -
D gene: TRBD2
V gene: TRBV4-1
CDR3 protein: CASSLGLVNEQFF
CDR3 DNA: TGCGCCAGCAGTCTAGGACTAGTCAATGAGCAGTTCTTC

J gene: TRBJ2-3
clone size: -
D gene: -
V gene: TRBV12-3/TRBV12-4
CDR3 protein: CASSLYSDTQYF
CDR3 DNA: TGTGCCAGCAGTTTATATTCAGATACGCAGTATTTT

J gene: TRBJ1-1
clone size: -
D gene: -
V gene: TRBV28
CDR3 protein: CASTSGEYKAFF
CDR3 DNA: TGTGCCAGCACCAGTGGTGAATATAAAGCTTTCTTT

J gene: TRBJ2-5
clone size: -
D gene: TRBD2
V gene: TRBV5-4
CDR3 protein: CASSLRLAGGQETQYF
CDR3 DNA: TGTGCCAGCAGCCTAAGACTAGCGGGAGGGCAAGAGACCCAGTACTTC